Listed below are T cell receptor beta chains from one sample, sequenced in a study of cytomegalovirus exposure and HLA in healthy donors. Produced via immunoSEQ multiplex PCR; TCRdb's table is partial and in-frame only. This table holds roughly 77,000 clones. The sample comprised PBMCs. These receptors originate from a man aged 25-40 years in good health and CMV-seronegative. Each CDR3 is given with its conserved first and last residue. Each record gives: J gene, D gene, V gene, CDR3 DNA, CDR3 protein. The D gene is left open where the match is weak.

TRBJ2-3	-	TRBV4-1	TGCGCCAGCAGCCAAGTCGGGGTAGGGTATACAGATACGCAGTATTTT	CASSQVGVGYTDTQYF
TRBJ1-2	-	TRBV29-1	TGCAGCGTTGGGTTGATAAATGGGGGCGGCTATGGCTACACCTTC	CSVGLINGGGYGYTF
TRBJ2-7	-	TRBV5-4	TGTGCCAGCAGCTTGGCCGACGAGCAGTACTTC	CASSLADEQYF
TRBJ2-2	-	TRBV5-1	TGCGCCAGCAGCTCCCAGGACACCGGGGAGCTGTTTTTT	CASSSQDTGELFF
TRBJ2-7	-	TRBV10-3	TGTGCCATCAGCGCGGACTCCTCTAGGACCTACGAGCAGTACTTC	CAISADSSRTYEQYF
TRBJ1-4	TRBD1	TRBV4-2	TGTGCCAGCAGCCAGACCGGGACAGCAACTAATGAAAAACTGTTTTTT	CASSQTGTATNEKLFF
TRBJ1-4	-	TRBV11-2	TGTGCCAGCAGCTTAGAGGGCGGGTTTAATGAAAAACTGTTTTTT	CASSLEGGFNEKLFF
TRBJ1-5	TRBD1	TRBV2	TGTGCCAGCAGCGGGACAGGGTTTAATCAGCCCCAGCATTTT	CASSGTGFNQPQHF
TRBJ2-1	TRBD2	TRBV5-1	TGCGCCAGCAGCTTGGTGAGCGGGAGCTACAATGAGCAGTTCTTC	CASSLVSGSYNEQFF
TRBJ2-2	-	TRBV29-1	TGCAGCGTTGACCCGGGGGTCGGGGAGCTGTTTTTT	CSVDPGVGELFF
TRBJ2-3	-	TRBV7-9	TGTGCCAGCAGCTTGGGAGGGGGGGCCTCAGATACGCAGTATTTT	CASSLGGGASDTQYF
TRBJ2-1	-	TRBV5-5	TGTGCCAGCAGCTCGCGCTCCTACAATGAGCAGTTCTTC	CASSSRSYNEQFF
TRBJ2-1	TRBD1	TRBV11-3	TGTGCCAGCAGCTTAATGGGACAGGGCTACAATGAGCAGTTCTTC	CASSLMGQGYNEQFF
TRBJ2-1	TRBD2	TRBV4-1	TGCGCCAGCAGCCCAAACCGGGACTATACCGACAATGAGCAGTTCTTC	CASSPNRDYTDNEQFF
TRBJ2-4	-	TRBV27	TGTGCCAGCAGTTTAAGGGCAGTCCAGGGGAACATTCAGTACTTC	CASSLRAVQGNIQYF
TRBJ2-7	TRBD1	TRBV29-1	TGCAGCGTGGGACAGGGGCAACGGGAGCAGTACTTC	CSVGQGQREQYF
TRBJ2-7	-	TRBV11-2	TGCGCCAGCAGCAACCGGACCGCGGGCGACTACGAGCAGTACTTC	CASSNRTAGDYEQYF
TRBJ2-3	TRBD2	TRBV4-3	TGCGCCAGCAGCCGATTTAGCGGGATTAGCACAGATACGCAGTATTTT	CASSRFSGISTDTQYF
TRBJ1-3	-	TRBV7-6	TGTGCCAGCAGCTTAGTGCAGGGCTCTGGAAACACCATATATTTT	CASSLVQGSGNTIYF
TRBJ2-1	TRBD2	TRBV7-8	TGTGCCAGCAGCAACAGGGGACTAGCACAGTTCTTC	CASSNRGLAQFF
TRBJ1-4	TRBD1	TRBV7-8	TGTGCCAGCAGCTTGGGACAGTTTCCACCTCGAGAAAAACTGTTTTTT	CASSLGQFPPREKLFF
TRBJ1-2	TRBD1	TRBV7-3	TGTGCCAGCAGCTTACAGGGGGGCTATGGCTACACCTTC	CASSLQGGYGYTF
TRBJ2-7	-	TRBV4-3	TGCGCCAGCAGCCAAGATCTCTACGGTACCTACGAGCAGTACTTC	CASSQDLYGTYEQYF
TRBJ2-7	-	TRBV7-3	TGTGCCAGCAGCCCCCGACTAGATTCCTACGAGCAGTACTTC	CASSPRLDSYEQYF
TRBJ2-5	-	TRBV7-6	TGTGCCAGCAGCCCCGGACAGATCCTACAAGAGACCCAGTACTTC	CASSPGQILQETQYF
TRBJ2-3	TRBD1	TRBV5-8	TGTGCCAGCAGCTTGGGAACAGGGGCCCACACAGATACGCAGTATTTT	CASSLGTGAHTDTQYF
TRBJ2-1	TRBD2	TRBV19	TGTGCCAGTAGAAGGGACAGGGGACTAGCGGGAGCCTACAATGAGCAGTTCTTC	CASRRDRGLAGAYNEQFF
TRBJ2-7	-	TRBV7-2	TGTGCCAGCAGCTCCGATAGGAGCTCCTACGAGCAGTACTTC	CASSSDRSSYEQYF
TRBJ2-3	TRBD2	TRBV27	TGTGCCAGCAGGGCGGGAGGTAGCACAGATACGCAGTATTTT	CASRAGGSTDTQYF
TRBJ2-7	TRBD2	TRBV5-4	TGTGCCAGCAGCCCTAGCGGGGGAGCAATGTACGAGCAGTACTTC	CASSPSGGAMYEQYF
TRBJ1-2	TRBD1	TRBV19	TGTGCCAGTACCCCACTCGGGACAGGGGAAGGCTACACCTTC	CASTPLGTGEGYTF
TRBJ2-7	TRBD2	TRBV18	TGTGCCAGCTCACCCGGACTAGCGGGAGTAACCTACGAGCAGTACTTC	CASSPGLAGVTYEQYF
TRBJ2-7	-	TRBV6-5	TGTGCCAGCAGACCACCGAGCCCAGGGGGGGAGCAGTACTTC	CASRPPSPGGEQYF
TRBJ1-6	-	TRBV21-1	TGTGCCAGCAGCCGAGGATACAGACAGTTGAGAGATTCACCCCTCCACTTT	CASSRGYRQLRDSPLHF
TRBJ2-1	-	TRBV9	TGTGCCAGCAGCGTAGATGCTAGCCTATATTACAATGAGCAGTTCTTC	CASSVDASLYYNEQFF
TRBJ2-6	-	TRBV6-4	TGTGCCAGCAGTTCTAGGACTGGGTCTGGGGCCAACGTCCTGACTTTC	CASSSRTGSGANVLTF
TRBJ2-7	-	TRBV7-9	TGTGCCAGCAGCCAGGGACTCCTTTCCTACGAGCAGTACTTC	CASSQGLLSYEQYF
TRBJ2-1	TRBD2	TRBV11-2	TGTGCCAGCAGCTTAAGGCGGGGGAGCTCCTACAATGAGCAGTTCTTC	CASSLRRGSSYNEQFF
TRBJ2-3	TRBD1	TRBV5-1	TGCGCCAGCAGGTCCGGGACAGGGAGAGGTACCACCACAGATACGCAGTATTTT	CASRSGTGRGTTTDTQYF
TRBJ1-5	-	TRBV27	TGTGCCAGCAGTTTATCGGCCGGAGATCAGCCCCAGCATTTT	CASSLSAGDQPQHF
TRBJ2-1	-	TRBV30	TGTGCCTGGAGTAAGGGGGAGGGGGTCGATGAGCAGTTCTTC	CAWSKGEGVDEQFF
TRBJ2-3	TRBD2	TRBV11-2	TGTGCCAGCAGCCCCCGTATCGCCGACCTAGCGGGAGCAGCAGATACGCAGTATTTT	CASSPRIADLAGAADTQYF
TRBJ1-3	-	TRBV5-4	TGTGCCAGCAGCTGGTGGCAGGGCTCTGGAAACACCATATATTTT	CASSWWQGSGNTIYF
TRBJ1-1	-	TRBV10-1	TGCGCCAGTTCGGGATACACTGAAGCTTTCTTT	CASSGYTEAFF
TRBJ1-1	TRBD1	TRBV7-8	TGTGCCAGCAGCTTAGCGACAGGGCCCATGAACACTGAAGCTTTCTTT	CASSLATGPMNTEAFF
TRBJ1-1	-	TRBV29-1	TGCAGCGTCGGATACAGGAGCGAAACTGAAGCTTTCTTT	CSVGYRSETEAFF
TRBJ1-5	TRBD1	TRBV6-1	TGTGCCAGCAGTGACGGGACAGGGGGATTTCAGCCCCAGCATTTT	CASSDGTGGFQPQHF
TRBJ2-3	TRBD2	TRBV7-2	TGTGCCAGCAGTTTTGGTTTGCGGGAGGAAGGGGGTACGCAGTATTTT	CASSFGLREEGGTQYF
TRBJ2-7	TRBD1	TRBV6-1	TGTGCCAGCAGTGGAGACAGGGTCTCCTACGAGCAGTACTTC	CASSGDRVSYEQYF
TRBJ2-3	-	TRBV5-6	TGTGCCAGCAGCTTGGCAGATACGCAGTCTTTT	CASSLADTQSF
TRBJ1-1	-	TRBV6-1	TGTGCCAGCAGTGACCGCAGGGCTATGAACACTGAAGCTTTCTTT	CASSDRRAMNTEAFF
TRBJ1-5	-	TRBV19	TGTGCCAGTAGGGCGAACAGGGAATTAAGCAATCAGCCCCAGCATTTT	CASRANRELSNQPQHF
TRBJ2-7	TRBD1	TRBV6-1	TGTGCCAGCCACCTTAGACAGGGGAGGAACGAGCAGTACTTC	CASHLRQGRNEQYF
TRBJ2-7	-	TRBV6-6	TGTGCCAGCAGTTACTCGTTGACAGGCAACGAGCAGTACTTC	CASSYSLTGNEQYF
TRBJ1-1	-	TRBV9	TGTGCCAGCAGCGTAGGGGGCCATGGGAACACTGAAGCTTTCTTT	CASSVGGHGNTEAFF
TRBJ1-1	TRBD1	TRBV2	TGTGCCAGCCATTCAAGGGGACAGCTGAACACTGAAGCTTTCTTT	CASHSRGQLNTEAFF
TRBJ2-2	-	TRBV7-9	TGTGCCAGCAGCTTAGCGACCCCCAGGGGCGGGGAGCTGTTTTTT	CASSLATPRGGELFF